This TCR beta chain was identified in a study of Ad26.COV2.S vaccination and SARS-CoV-2 variants. The data were produced by immunoSEQ multiplex PCR, yet TCRdb's version contains in-frame clones alone and is incomplete. The table shows about 350,000 clones, with around 88% occurring only once. Specified treatment: 15 to 20 received Ad26.COV2.S at low or high dose, single or two shots; a few received placebo; per-sample allocation not given. Sampling happened 63 days after the first vaccine or placebo injection. The CDR3 is made up of 14 amino acids. The germline gives CDR1 LGHDT, CDR2 YNNKEL (reference sequence). The germline V and J ends were trimmed by 1 base and 5 bases, with 10 bases remaining between them.

The sample in question was peripheral blood, obtained in a trial of Ad26.COV2.S vaccine versus placebo. The origin of this receptor is a person aged 18-65 years who received the Ad26.COV2.S COVID-19 vaccine or a placebo. The chain joins TRBV3-1 (or the pseudogene TRBV3-2) to TRBJ2-3; D unresolved. This CDR3 is CASSQGRMVDTQYF. CDR3 bases: TGTGCCAGCAGCCAAGGCCGCATGGTAGATACGCAGTATTTT.